Listed below are T cell receptor beta chains from one sample, sequenced in a study of post-analysis software for immune sequencing data. MiXCR, applied by TCRdb to the PCR reads, yields one record per CDR3 protein. The table has roughly 650,000 distinct CDR3 sequences, approximately 59% seen once. The specimen was blood. These receptors were obtained from a girl aged 2 to 9 with multiple sclerosis. Both conserved end residues are part of each CDR3. The D gene is left open where the match is weak. Only part of the rows carry a size: once, few, many, or a class if the clone is expanded.

J: TRBJ2-1
D: TRBD2
size: .
V: TRBV5-6
DNA: TGTGCCAGCAGCTTGGCTCTAGCGGGGGCCCGGGGGCAGTTCTTC
CDR3: CASSLALAGARGQFF

J: TRBJ2-3
D: .
size: .
V: TRBV12-3/TRBV12-4
DNA: TGTGCCAGCGGGCCGGGACTGCTTATGGATACGCAGTATTTT
CDR3: CASGPGLLMDTQYF

J: TRBJ2-5
D: TRBD2
size: .
V: TRBV12-3/TRBV12-4
DNA: TGTGCCAGCAGTTTTTTCCTCGGGGGGGGAGAGGCCCAGTACTTC
CDR3: CASSFFLGGGEAQYF

J: TRBJ1-1
D: .
size: .
V: TRBV4-2
DNA: TGTGCCAGCAGCCAAGCTACGGATGAGGCTTTCTTT
CDR3: CASSQATDEAFF

J: TRBJ2-7
D: .
size: .
V: TRBV5-1
DNA: TGCGCCAGCAGCTTGGGGGCTGCCCGCTCCTACGAGCAGTACTTC
CDR3: CASSLGAARSYEQYF

J: TRBJ1-1
D: .
size: .
V: TRBV7-2
DNA: TGTGCCAGCATCTCGAGGCTGGGTACTGAAGCTTTCTTT
CDR3: CASISRLGTEAFF

J: TRBJ2-5
D: .
size: few
V: TRBV20-1
DNA: TGCAGTACAGGACAGCAAGAGACCCAGTACTTC
CDR3: CSTGQQETQYF

J: TRBJ2-1
D: TRBD2
size: .
V: TRBV9
DNA: TGTGCCAGCAGCGCGCTAGCGGGAGGGCCTGGTGAGCAGTTCTTC
CDR3: CASSALAGGPGEQFF

J: TRBJ2-1
D: TRBD2
size: .
V: TRBV12-3/TRBV12-4
DNA: TGTGCCAGCAAATTAGCGGGGAACTCCTACAAGGAGCAGTTCTTC
CDR3: CASKLAGNSYKEQFF

J: TRBJ2-7
D: TRBD2
size: once
V: TRBV12-3/TRBV12-4
DNA: TGTGCCAGCAGTAACCGGGACTATCCTTACGAGCAGTACTTC
CDR3: CASSNRDYPYEQYF

J: TRBJ2-1
D: TRBD1
size: .
V: TRBV7-3
DNA: TGTGCCAGCAGCTTATTAGGGACAGGGAATTTGAATGAGCAGTTCTTC
CDR3: CASSLLGTGNLNEQFF

J: TRBJ2-1
D: .
size: .
V: TRBV29-1
DNA: TGCAGCGTTGAAGGGCCCCGCGGGGATGAGCAGTTCTTC
CDR3: CSVEGPRGDEQFF